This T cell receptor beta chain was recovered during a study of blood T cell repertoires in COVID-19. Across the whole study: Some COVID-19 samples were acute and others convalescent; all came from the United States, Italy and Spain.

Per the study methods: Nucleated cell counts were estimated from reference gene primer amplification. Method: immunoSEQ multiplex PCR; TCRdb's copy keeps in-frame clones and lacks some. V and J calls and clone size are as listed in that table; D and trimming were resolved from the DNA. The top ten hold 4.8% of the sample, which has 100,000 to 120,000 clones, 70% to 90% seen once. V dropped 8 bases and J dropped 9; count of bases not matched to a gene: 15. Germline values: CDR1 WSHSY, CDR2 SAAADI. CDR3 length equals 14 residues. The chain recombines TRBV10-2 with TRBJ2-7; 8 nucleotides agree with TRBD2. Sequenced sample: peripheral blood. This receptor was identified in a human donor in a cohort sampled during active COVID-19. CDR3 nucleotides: TGCGCCAGCTCGGCTGGACTAGCCTCCCAGGGGCAGTACTTC. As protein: CASSAGLASQGQYF.